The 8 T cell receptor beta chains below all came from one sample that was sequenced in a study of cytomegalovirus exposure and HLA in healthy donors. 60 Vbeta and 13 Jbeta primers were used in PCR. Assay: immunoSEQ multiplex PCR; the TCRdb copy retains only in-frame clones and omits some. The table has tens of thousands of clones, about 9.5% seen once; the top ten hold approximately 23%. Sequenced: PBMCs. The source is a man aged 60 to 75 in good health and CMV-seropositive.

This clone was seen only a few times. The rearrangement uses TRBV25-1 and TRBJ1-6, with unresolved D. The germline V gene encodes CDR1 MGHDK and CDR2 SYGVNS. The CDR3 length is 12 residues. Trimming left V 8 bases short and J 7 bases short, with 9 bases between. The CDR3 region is CASAIGNSPLHF. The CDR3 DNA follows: TGTGCCAGCGCCATCGGGAATTCACCCCTCCACTTT.

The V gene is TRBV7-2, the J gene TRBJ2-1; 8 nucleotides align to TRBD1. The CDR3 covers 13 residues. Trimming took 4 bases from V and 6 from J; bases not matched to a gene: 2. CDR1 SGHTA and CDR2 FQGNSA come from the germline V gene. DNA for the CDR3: TGTGCCAGCAGCTCCAGGGGGCGCAATGAGCAGTTCTTC. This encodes CASSSRGRNEQFF.

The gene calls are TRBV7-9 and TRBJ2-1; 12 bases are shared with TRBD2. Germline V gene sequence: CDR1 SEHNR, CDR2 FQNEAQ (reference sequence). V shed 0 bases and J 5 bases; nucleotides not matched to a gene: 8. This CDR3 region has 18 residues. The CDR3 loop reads CASSLASLAGGIDNEQFF. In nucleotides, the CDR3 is TGTGCCAGCAGCTTAGCTTCGCTAGCGGGGGGGATCGACAATGAGCAGTTCTTC.

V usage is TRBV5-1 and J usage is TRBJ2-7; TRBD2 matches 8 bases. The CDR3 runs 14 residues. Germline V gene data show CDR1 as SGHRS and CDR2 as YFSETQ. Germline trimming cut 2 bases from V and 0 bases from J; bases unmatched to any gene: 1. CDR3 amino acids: CASSLAGDSYEQYF. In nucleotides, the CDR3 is TGCGCCAGCAGCTTAGCGGGAGACTCCTACGAGCAGTACTTC.

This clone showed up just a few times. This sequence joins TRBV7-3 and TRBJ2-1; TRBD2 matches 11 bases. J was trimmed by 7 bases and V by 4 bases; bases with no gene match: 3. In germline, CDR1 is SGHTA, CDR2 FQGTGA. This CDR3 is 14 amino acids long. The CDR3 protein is CASSSTSGRNEQFF. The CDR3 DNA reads TGTGCCAGCAGCTCTACTAGCGGGAGAAATGAGCAGTTCTTC.

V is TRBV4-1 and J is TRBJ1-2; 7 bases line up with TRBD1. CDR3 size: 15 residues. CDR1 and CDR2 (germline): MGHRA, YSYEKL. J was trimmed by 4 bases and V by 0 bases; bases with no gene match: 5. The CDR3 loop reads CASSQDRQGTYGYTF. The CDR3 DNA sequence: TGCGCCAGCAGCCAAGACAGACAGGGCACCTATGGCTACACCTTC.

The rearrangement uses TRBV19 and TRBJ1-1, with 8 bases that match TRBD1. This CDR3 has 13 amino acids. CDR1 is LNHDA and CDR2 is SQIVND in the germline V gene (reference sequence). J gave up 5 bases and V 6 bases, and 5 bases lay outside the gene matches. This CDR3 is CASRETGVTEAFF. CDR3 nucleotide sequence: TGTGCCAGTAGAGAGACAGGGGTGACTGAAGCTTTCTTT. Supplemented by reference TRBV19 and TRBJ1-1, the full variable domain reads DGGITQSPKYLFRKEGQNVTLSCEQNLNHDAMYWYRQDPGQGLRLIYYSQIVNDFQKGDIAEGYSVSREKKESFPLTVTSAQKNPTAFYLCASRETGVTEAFFGQGTRLTVV.

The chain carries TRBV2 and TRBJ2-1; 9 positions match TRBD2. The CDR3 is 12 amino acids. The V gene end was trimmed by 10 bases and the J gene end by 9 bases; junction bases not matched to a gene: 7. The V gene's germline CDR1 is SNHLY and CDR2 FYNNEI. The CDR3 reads CATGTSHGEQFF. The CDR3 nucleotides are TGTGCCACCGGGACTAGCCACGGTGAGCAGTTCTTC.